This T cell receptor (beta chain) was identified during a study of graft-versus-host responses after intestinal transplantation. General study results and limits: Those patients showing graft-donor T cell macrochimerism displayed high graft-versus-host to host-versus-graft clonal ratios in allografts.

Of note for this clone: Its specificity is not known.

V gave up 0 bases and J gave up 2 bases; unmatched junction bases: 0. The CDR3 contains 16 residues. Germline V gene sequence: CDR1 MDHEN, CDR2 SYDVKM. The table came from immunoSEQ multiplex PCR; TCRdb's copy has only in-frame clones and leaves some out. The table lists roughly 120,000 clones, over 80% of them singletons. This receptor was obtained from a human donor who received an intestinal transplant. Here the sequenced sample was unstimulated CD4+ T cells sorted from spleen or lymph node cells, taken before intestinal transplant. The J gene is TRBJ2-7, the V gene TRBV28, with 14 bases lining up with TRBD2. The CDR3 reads CASSLWTSGRAYEQYF. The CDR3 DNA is TGTGCCAGCAGTTTATGGACTAGCGGGAGGGCCTACGAGCAGTACTTC.